This T cell receptor beta chain was captured by sequencing in a study of technical replicates of blood from several donors. The table came from immunoSEQ multiplex PCR; TCRdb's copy has only in-frame clones and leaves some out. The sample yields 62,000 or so clones, around 90% seen once. The CDR3 has 15 residues. The germline V and J ends were trimmed by 0 bases and 6 bases, with 11 bases remaining between them. Germline CDR1 and CDR2: LGHNA and YNFKEQ. The chain couples TRBV4-2 to TRBJ2-2; no firm D call. The receptor comes from a human donor in good health. Some clones in this sample may be carry-over from other donors' samples. Sequencing was carried out using PBMCs. The CDR3 here is CASSQEIGEPGELFF. CDR3 DNA: TGTGCCAGCAGCCAAGAGATCGGAGAACCCGGGGAGCTGTTTTTT.